The following is a T cell receptor (beta chain) sequence with its context. Its antigen is unidentified. The data were produced by immunoSEQ multiplex PCR, yet TCRdb's version contains in-frame clones alone and is incomplete. The sample has more than 1,200,000 clones, 98% seen once. This entry belongs to a study of shared clonotypes between healthy human individuals. Germline trimming cut 3 bases from V and 1 base from J; bases unmatched to any gene: 1. Germline values: CDR1 SGHRS, CDR2 YFSETQ. The CDR3 runs 15 residues. Study-wide results and caveats: Clonotype sharing among the donors was expected to vary with sequencing depth. It was only blood that was sampled, and tissue repertoires likely differ. Clonotypes shared by all four sorted-subset donors had higher generation probabilities than non-shared clonotypes.

This receptor was obtained from a man aged 25-45 years in good health. The J gene is TRBJ2-1, the V gene TRBV5-1; 10 positions match TRBD1. Sequencing was done on a sample of naive CD4+ T cells sorted from blood. Stated subset: CD45RA+ positively selected. Here the CDR3 reads CASSWTGGSYNEQFF. CDR3 nucleotide sequence: TGCGCCAGCAGCTGGACAGGGGGTTCCTACAATGAGCAGTTCTTC.